This paragraph reports one TCR beta chain. Its antigen is still unknown. The data are from a study of CD4 T cells in relation to SARS-CoV-2 and coronaviruses. As for the study in general: Crossreactive spike epitopes shared across donors were mapped to their HLA restriction. Study outcomes and limitations: Samples before the pandemic and after infection were not matched within any donor. SARS-CoV-2-driven expansion was significantly weaker in crossreactive than monoreactive clones. The assay detects memory recall responses, not culture-primed primary responses.

The unexposed donors gave CD4+ T cells in about 2010-2019, prior to COVID-19. CDR1 MNHEY and CDR2 SVGAGI come from the germline V gene. V shed 6 bases, J shed 8 bases, and the junction held 3 bases outside the gene matches. The CDR3 contains 13 residues. Assay: immunoSEQ multiplex PCR; the TCRdb copy retains only in-frame clones and omits some. The sample carries under 65,000 clones, roughly 85% recorded once. Input material: memory CD4+ T cells from PBMCs. This receptor was obtained from a human donor in good health. V and J are TRBV6-5 and TRBJ1-6; 8 nucleotides align to TRBD1. CDR3 nucleotide sequence: TGTGCCAGCAGACTACAGGGGGATTCACCCCTCCACTTT. Translation gives CASRLQGDSPLHF.